One and the same sample provided the 22 T cell receptor beta chains below, sequenced in a study of a mutant IDH1 vaccine in newly diagnosed glioma. Profiling relied on immunoSEQ multiplex PCR, and the TCRdb table lists in-frame clones only, not all of them. The table has tens of thousands of clones, approximately 82% seen once. These TCRs are of unknown antigen specificity. Stated time point: week 5, during vaccination. What each vaccine dose contained was 300 ug of mutant IDH1 20-mer peptide, accompanied by topical imiquimod. Sequenced here: PBMCs, sampled from a glioma patient whose treatment included an IDH1 peptide vaccine. Source of these receptors: a woman aged 18-30 years with glioma. Some clones in this sample may be carry-over from other donors' samples.

This chain joins TRBV19 and TRBJ2-7, with D possibly matching TRBD1 (7 bases). Germline loops: CDR1 LNHDA, CDR2 SQIVND (reference sequence). Trimming shortened V by 2 bases and J by 3 bases, and 14 bases separated the two germline ends. The CDR3 extends over 15 amino acids. The CDR3 spells CASSIRGDSLYEQYF. As DNA, the CDR3 is TGTGCCAGTAGTATAAGGGGGGACAGTCTCTACGAGCAGTACTTC.

This chain links TRBV4-2 with TRBJ2-1; 7 bases are shared with TRBD1. From germline, CDR1 is LGHNA and CDR2 YNFKEQ. This CDR3 contains 15 residues. Trimming removed 5 bases from V and 0 bases from J; junction bases left unmatched: 4. The CDR3 coding sequence is TGTGCCAGCAGCGCACAGGGGAACTCCTACAATGAGCAGTTCTTC. Its translation: CASSAQGNSYNEQFF.

The chain uses TRBV20-1 and TRBJ1-3, with no clear D. The CDR3 has 11 residues. Deletions cut 5 bases from V and 1 base from J, with 3 bases between. The germline V gene encodes CDR1 DFQATT and CDR2 SNEGSKA (reference sequence). For the CDR3, the DNA is TGCAGTGCTCCGTCTGGAAACACCATATATTTT. The encoded protein is CSAPSGNTIYF.

The chain recombines TRBV2 with TRBJ2-7; D gene unclear. CDR3 length: 16 amino acids. Trimming pared 7 bases from V and 0 bases from J, leaving 19 bases between. The germline V gene has CDR1 SNHLY and CDR2 FYNNEI. DNA for the CDR3: TGTGCCAGCACCCGAAGACGGAGCCCGAGCTCCTACGAGCAGTACTTC. This encodes CASTRRRSPSSYEQYF.

The chain couples TRBV4-1 to TRBJ1-2, with TRBD1 as a possible D gene (5 bases). CDR1 is MGHRA and CDR2 is YSYEKL in the germline V gene. This CDR3 region has 16 residues. Trimming removed 0 bases at V and 4 bases at J, with 15 bases between. Here the CDR3 DNA reads TGCGCCAGCAGCCAAGACGGGACGGGGATGTTCTATGGCTACACCTTC. Its protein product is CASSQDGTGMFYGYTF.

The chain's CDR3 is CARTVSNEKLFF. The CDR3 bases are TGTGCCAGAACAGTATCCAATGAAAAACTGTTTTTT. This chain uses TRBV7-6 with TRBJ1-4; D remains unclear. Trimming shortened V by 9 bases and J by 5 bases, and 10 bases separated the two germline ends. From germline, CDR1 is SGHVS and CDR2 FNYEAQ. There are 12 residues in the CDR3.

This chain connects TRBV6-5 to TRBJ2-7; unclear D gene. The CDR3 covers 14 residues. The germline V gene encodes CDR1 MNHEY and CDR2 SVGAGI. Trimming cost V 1 base and J 6 bases, with 13 bases left between them. The CDR3 loop is CASSYWKAPGEQYF. For the CDR3, the DNA is TGTGCCAGCAGTTACTGGAAGGCCCCTGGCGAGCAGTACTTC.

This chain uses TRBV19 with TRBJ1-5; 9 nucleotides agree with TRBD1. This CDR3 is built from 16 residues. CDR1 and CDR2 from the germline V gene are LNHDA and SQIVND (reference sequence). The V gene end was trimmed by 5 bases and the J gene end by 0 bases; junction bases not matched to a gene: 5. The CDR3 spells CASSRTGVYSNQPQHF. The CDR3 bases are TGTGCCAGTAGTCGGACAGGGGTCTATAGCAATCAGCCCCAGCATTTT.

The chain combines TRBV6-5 with TRBJ1-2; 10 bases line up with TRBD1. Trimming took 7 bases from V and 6 from J; bases not matched to a gene: 8. Germline assignment: CDR1 MNHEY and CDR2 SVGAGI. This CDR3 has 14 residues. Here the CDR3 reads CASNTRDRGHGYTF. DNA of the CDR3: TGTGCCAGCAATACCCGGGACAGGGGCCATGGCTACACCTTC.

The V and J genes are TRBV30 and TRBJ1-1; unclear D gene. The CDR3 contains 12 residues. The V end lost 4 bases, the J end lost 3 bases, and 9 bases lay between the germline ends. Per the germline V gene, CDR1 is GTSNPN and CDR2 is SVGIG (reference sequence). The CDR3 bases are TGTGCCTGGACAGGTCCGTACACTGAAGCTTTCTTT. Amino acid sequence: CAWTGPYTEAFF.

V gene TRBV21-1 combines with J gene TRBJ2-7; TRBD1, the D gene given by the table, was not confirmed from the DNA. TRBV21-1 represents a pseudogene. This CDR3 has 16 amino acids. CDR3 DNA sequence: TGTGCCAGCAGCCTACGCCCCCGGGACAGACTCTACGAGCAGTACTTC. Translating it yields CASSLRPRDRLYEQYF.

This chain uses TRBV20-1 with TRBJ1-2, with D hard to call. The CDR3 consists of 11 residues. The germline V gene has CDR1 DFQATT and CDR2 SNEGSKA (reference sequence). With 4 bases removed from V and 8 bases from J, the gap between germline ends came to 11 bases. The CDR3 loop reads CSAILPGGYTF. CDR3 nucleotide sequence: TGCAGTGCTATTCTCCCCGGGGGCTACACCTTC.

V usage is TRBV19 and J usage is TRBJ2-1; TRBD1 aligns across 11 bases. Germline lookup yields CDR1 LNHDA and CDR2 SQIVND (reference sequence). V shed 0 bases and J 8 bases; nucleotides not matched to a gene: 18. The CDR3 loop spans 20 amino acids. The CDR3 region has the DNA TGTGCCAGTAGTATAGACGGACAGGGGGCGCGGCTAGCGGGAAAGTATGAGCAGTTCTTC. Translated, it gives CASSIDGQGARLAGKYEQFF.

This clone came up a few times. This chain connects TRBV7-9 to TRBJ2-7; 8 bases fit TRBD1. With 7 bases clipped from V and 3 bases from J, the junction kept 11 bases outside the gene matches. The CDR3 has 15 residues. Germline values: CDR1 SEHNR, CDR2 FQNEAQ (reference sequence). CDR3: CASTISGTGLYEQYF. CDR3 nucleotide sequence: TGTGCCAGCACCATCTCCGGGACAGGTCTCTACGAGCAGTACTTC.

This clone was counted a single time. The chain links TRBV6-5 to TRBJ2-7, with a weak D call TRBD1 (5 bases). The CDR3 extends over 13 amino acids. Trimming removed 5 bases at V and 2 bases at J, with 10 bases between. CDR1 is MNHEY and CDR2 is SVGAGI in the germline V gene. In DNA form, the CDR3 reads TGTGCCAGCAGTCCCGGACAAACCTACGAGCAGTACTTC. Translated: CASSPGQTYEQYF.

J is TRBJ2-7 and V is TRBV12-5, with 8 nucleotides matching TRBD1. The CDR3 runs 12 residues. Trimming took 5 bases from V and 6 from J; bases not matched to a gene: 3. Germline values: CDR1 LGHNT, CDR2 FRNRAP. The CDR3 reads CASGPGQGEQYF. The CDR3 nucleotides are TGTGCTAGTGGTCCTGGACAGGGCGAGCAGTACTTC.

This clone was found a few times. The chain links TRBV5-1 to TRBJ2-7; 10 bases map to TRBD2. This CDR3 has 13 amino acids. From germline, CDR1 is SGHRS and CDR2 YFSETQ. V dropped 7 bases and J dropped 3; count of bases not matched to a gene: 4. This CDR3 is CASRSSGSYEQYF. CDR3 coding DNA: TGCGCCAGCCGTTCTAGCGGGAGCTACGAGCAGTACTTC.

This chain uses TRBV9 with TRBJ2-5, with D possibly matching TRBD2 (7 bases). Germline CDR1 and CDR2: SGDLS and YYNGEE. V lost 0 bases to trimming and J lost 1 base, with 16 bases between them. CDR3 length: 17 amino acids. The CDR3 nucleotides read TGTGCCAGCAGCGTAGGGGCTAGCGGAGGGGGCCAAGAGACCCAGTACTTC. Protein: CASSVGASGGGQETQYF.

This chain links TRBV6-5 with TRBJ1-4, with TRBD1 matching over 7 bases. Trimming took 2 bases from V and 7 from J; bases not matched to a gene: 10. CDR3 length: 16 residues. Germline CDR1 and CDR2: MNHEY and SVGAGI. DNA of the CDR3: TGTGCCAGCAGTTACCAGCAGGGGGAAGGGAGTGAAAAACTGTTTTTT. Its translation: CASSYQQGEGSEKLFF.

The chain combines TRBV5-1 with TRBJ2-7; 8 bases map to TRBD1. V trimming: 7 bases; J trimming: 5 bases; junction bases outside the gene matches: 11. Germline CDR1 is SGHRS and CDR2 is YFSETQ. The CDR3 contains 14 residues. CDR3 region: CASGQGQVNDEQYF. CDR3 sequence (DNA): TGCGCCAGCGGCCAGGGACAGGTAAACGACGAGCAGTACTTC.

This clone came up a few times. J is TRBJ2-2 and V is TRBV4-1; 10 bases are a match to TRBD2. This CDR3 is built from 16 residues. Germline CDR1 MGHRA, CDR2 YSYEKL. V lost 0 bases, J lost 6 bases, and 4 bases stayed unmatched. The CDR3 sequence is CASSQESAGGPGELFF. As DNA, the CDR3 is TGCGCCAGCAGCCAAGAGTCAGCGGGAGGGCCCGGGGAGCTGTTTTTT.

There are a few counts of this clone. The J gene is TRBJ1-2, the V gene TRBV27, with TRBD1 matching over 7 bases. V lost 6 bases and J lost 2; bases outside the gene matches: 6. The CDR3 covers 14 residues. The germline gives CDR1 MNHEY, CDR2 SMNVEV (reference sequence). The CDR3 DNA reads as TGTGCCAGCAGCCACAGGGGAGCGAACTATGGCTACACCTTC. Protein: CASSHRGANYGYTF.